The present T cell receptor beta chain was sequenced within a study of CD8+CD57+ T cells in acquired aplastic anemia. CD8+CD57+ cell expansion, shown by flow cytometry, had occurred in the patients selected for sequencing. Among the patients, none had received any therapy at the time of blood sampling. TCR beta VDJ and CDR3 profiles were obtained from a genomic DNA template. A single record per CDR3 protein comes from TCRdb applying MiXCR to the reads. The profile shows just over 450,000 distinct CDR3 sequences, about a third of them singletons. Germline V gene sequence: CDR1 SGHDT, CDR2 YYEEEE. The CDR3 runs 14 residues. V lost 3 bases, J lost 2 bases, and 5 bases stayed unmatched. Only a few counts were recorded for this clonotype.

Sequenced material: sorted CD4+, CD8+, or CD8+CD57+ T cells (not recorded which) from PBMCs. The V and J genes are TRBV5-6 and TRBJ2-7; 7 bases match TRBD1. The receptor's source is a human donor with aplastic anemia. This chain's CDR3 is CASSWGQSPYEQYF. The CDR3 DNA is TGTGCCAGCAGCTGGGGACAGTCCCCCTACGAGCAGTACTTC.